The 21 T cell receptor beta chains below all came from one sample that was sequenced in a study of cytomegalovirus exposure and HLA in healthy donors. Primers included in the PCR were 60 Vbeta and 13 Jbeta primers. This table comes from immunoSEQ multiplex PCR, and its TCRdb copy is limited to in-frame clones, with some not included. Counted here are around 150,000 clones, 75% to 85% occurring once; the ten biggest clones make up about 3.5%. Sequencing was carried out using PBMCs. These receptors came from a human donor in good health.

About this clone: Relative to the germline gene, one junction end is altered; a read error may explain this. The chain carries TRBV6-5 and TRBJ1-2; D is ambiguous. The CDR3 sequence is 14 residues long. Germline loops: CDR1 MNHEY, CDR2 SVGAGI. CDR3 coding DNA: TGTGCCAGCAGCCCCCGCGAGGGTTCCTTGAGCTACCCCTTC. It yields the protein CASSPREGSLSYPF.

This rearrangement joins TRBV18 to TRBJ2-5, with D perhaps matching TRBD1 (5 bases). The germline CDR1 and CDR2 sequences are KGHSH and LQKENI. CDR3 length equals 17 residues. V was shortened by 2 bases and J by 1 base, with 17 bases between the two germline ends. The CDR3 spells CASSPILFDDSQETQYF. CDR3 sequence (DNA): TGTGCCAGCTCACCAATCTTATTCGATGACAGCCAAGAGACCCAGTACTTC. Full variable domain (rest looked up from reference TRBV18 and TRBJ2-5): NAGVMQNPRHLVRRRGQEARLRCSPMKGHSHVYWYRQLPEEGLKFMVYLQKENIIDESGMPKERFSAEFPKEGPSILRIQQVVRGDSAAYFCASSPILFDDSQETQYFGPGTRLLVL.

The CDR3 sequence: CASSIRTSGGAQNEQYF. CDR3 nucleotide sequence: TGTGCCAGTAGTATACGTACTAGCGGGGGGGCCCAGAACGAGCAGTACTTC. The V call is TRBV19, the J call TRBJ2-7, with TRBD2 identical over 13 bases. This CDR3 is built from 17 residues. The germline gives CDR1 LNHDA, CDR2 SQIVND (reference sequence). The V and J ends lost 2 bases and 5 bases, in that order; junction bases with no gene match: 9.

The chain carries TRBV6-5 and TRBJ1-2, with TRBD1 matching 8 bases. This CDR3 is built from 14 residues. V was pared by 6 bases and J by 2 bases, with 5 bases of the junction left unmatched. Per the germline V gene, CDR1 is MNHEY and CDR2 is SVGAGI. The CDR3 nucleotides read TGTGCCAGCAGCAAGGACAGGGAAAACTATGGCTACACCTTC. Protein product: CASSKDRENYGYTF.

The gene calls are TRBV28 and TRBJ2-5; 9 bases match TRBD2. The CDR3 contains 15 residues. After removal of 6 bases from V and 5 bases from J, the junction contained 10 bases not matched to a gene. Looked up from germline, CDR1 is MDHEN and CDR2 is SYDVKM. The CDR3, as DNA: TGTGCCAGCAGCGAGCGAGCTAGCGGGAAGGAGACCCAGTACTTC. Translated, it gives CASSERASGKETQYF.

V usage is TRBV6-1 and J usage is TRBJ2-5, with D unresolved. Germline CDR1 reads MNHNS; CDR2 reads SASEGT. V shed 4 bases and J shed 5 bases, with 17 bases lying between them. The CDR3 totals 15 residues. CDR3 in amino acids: CASSAVTSAPETQYF. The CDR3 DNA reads TGTGCCAGCAGTGCGGTTACAAGCGCCCCCGAGACCCAGTACTTC.

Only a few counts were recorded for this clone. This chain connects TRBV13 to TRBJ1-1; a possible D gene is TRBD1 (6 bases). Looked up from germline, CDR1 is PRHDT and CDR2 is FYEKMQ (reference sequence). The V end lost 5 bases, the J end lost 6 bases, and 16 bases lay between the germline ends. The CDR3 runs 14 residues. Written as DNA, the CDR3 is TGTGCCAGCAGCCCCGGGGAGGGGGTATCTGAAGCTTTCTTT. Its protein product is CASSPGEGVSEAFF.

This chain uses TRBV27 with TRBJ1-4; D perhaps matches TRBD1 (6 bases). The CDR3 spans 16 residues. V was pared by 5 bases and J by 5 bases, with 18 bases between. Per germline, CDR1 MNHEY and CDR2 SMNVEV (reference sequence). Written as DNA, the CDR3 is TGTGCCAGCAGTATGACAGGACCCACGTTAAATGAAAAACTGTTTTTT. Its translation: CASSMTGPTLNEKLFF.

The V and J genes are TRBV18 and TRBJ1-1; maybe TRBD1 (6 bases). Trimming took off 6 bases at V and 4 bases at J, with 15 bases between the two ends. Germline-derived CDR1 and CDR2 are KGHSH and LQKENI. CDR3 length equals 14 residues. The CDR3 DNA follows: TGTGCCAGCTCCACGAGGGGGATGACCACTGAAGCTTTCTTT. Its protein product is CASSTRGMTTEAFF.

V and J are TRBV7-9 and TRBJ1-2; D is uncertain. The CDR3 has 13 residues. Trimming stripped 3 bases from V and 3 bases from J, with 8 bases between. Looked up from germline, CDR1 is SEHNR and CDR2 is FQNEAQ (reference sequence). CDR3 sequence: CASSFNVDYGYTF. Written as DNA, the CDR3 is TGTGCCAGCAGCTTTAATGTAGACTATGGCTACACCTTC.

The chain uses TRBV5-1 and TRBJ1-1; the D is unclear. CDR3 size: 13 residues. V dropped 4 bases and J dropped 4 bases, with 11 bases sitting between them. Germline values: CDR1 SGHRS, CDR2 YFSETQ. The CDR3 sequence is CASSTGGTTEAFF. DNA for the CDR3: TGCGCCAGCAGCACGGGAGGAACCACTGAAGCTTTCTTT.

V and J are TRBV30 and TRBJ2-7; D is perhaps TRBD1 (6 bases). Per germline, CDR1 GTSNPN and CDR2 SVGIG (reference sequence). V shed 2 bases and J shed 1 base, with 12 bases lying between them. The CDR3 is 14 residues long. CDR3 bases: TGTGCCTGGAGTTTCAAAAGGGGGTCCTACGAGCAGTACTTC. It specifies CAWSFKRGSYEQYF.

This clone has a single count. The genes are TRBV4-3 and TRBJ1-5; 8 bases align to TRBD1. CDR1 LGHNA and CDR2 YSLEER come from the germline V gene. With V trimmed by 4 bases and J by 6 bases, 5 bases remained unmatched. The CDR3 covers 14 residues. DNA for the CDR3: TGCGCCAGCAGCCCGGGGACAGGTGGTCAGCCCCAGCATTTT. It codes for CASSPGTGGQPQHF.

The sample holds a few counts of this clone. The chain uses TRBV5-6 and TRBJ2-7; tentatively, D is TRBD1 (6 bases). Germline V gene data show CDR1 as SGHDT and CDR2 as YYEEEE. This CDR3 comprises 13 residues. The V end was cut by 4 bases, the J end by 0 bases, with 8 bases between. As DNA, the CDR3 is TGTGCCAGCAGCGGGGGCTTCTCCTACGAGCAGTACTTC. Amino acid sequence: CASSGGFSYEQYF.

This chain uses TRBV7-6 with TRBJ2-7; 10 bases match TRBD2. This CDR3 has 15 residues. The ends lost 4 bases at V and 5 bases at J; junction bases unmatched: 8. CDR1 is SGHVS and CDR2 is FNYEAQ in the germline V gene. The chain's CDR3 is CASSSSGRSLDEQYF. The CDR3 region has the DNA TGTGCCAGCAGCTCTAGCGGGAGATCTTTGGACGAGCAGTACTTC.

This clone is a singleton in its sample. DNA of the CDR3: TGTGCCAGCAGTGAATTCGGGGGGGTCCATGGCTACACCTTC. This translates into CASSEFGGVHGYTF. The rearrangement links TRBV25-1 to TRBJ1-2, with D tentatively TRBD1 (5 bases). Germline V gene sequence: CDR1 MGHDK, CDR2 SYGVNS. This CDR3 is 14 amino acids long. V lost 1 base, J lost 6 bases, and 12 bases lay in between.

CDR3 in amino acids: CASSLGLSYEQYF. The CDR3 DNA reads as TGTGCCAGCAGTTTAGGACTTTCCTACGAGCAGTACTTC. The J gene is TRBJ2-7, the V gene TRBV27, with D possibly matching TRBD2 (5 bases). The CDR3 is 13 amino acids. Looked up from germline, CDR1 is MNHEY and CDR2 is SMNVEV (reference sequence). The ends were cut back, 2 bases at V and 1 base at J, with 6 bases in the middle.

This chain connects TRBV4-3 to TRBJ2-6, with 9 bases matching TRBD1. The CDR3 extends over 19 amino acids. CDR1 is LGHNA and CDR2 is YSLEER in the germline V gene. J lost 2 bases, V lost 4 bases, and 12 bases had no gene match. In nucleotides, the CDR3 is TGCGCCAGCAGCCGGACAACGGGACAGGGACCTCCTGGGGCCAACGTCCTGACTTTC. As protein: CASSRTTGQGPPGANVLTF.

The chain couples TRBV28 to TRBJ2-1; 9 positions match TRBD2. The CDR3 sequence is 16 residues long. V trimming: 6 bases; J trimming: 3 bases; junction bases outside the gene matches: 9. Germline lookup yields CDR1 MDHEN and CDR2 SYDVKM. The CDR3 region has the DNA TGTGCCAGCAGCTCTCAATTAGCGGGAGACTACAATGAGCAGTTCTTC. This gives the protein CASSSQLAGDYNEQFF. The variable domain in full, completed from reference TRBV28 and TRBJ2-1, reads DVKVTQSSRYLVKRTGEKVFLECVQDMDHENMFWYRQDPGLGLRLIYFSYDVKMKEKGDIPEGYSVSREKKERFSLILESASTNQTSMYLCASSSQLAGDYNEQFFGPGTRLTVL.

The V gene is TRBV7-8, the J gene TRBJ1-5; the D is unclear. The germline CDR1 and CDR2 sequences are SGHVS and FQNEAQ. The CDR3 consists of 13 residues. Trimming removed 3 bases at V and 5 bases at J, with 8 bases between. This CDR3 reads CASSFIRHQPQHF. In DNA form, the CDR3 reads TGTGCCAGCAGCTTTATCAGGCATCAGCCCCAGCATTTT.

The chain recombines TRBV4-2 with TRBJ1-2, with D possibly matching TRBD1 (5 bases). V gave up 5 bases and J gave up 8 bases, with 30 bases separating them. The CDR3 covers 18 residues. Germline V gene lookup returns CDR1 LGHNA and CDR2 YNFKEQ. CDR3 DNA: TGTGCCAGCAGCTACATTGGGTTAGGGAGGGGAGGCACGTGGGGCTACACCTTC. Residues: CASSYIGLGRGGTWGYTF.